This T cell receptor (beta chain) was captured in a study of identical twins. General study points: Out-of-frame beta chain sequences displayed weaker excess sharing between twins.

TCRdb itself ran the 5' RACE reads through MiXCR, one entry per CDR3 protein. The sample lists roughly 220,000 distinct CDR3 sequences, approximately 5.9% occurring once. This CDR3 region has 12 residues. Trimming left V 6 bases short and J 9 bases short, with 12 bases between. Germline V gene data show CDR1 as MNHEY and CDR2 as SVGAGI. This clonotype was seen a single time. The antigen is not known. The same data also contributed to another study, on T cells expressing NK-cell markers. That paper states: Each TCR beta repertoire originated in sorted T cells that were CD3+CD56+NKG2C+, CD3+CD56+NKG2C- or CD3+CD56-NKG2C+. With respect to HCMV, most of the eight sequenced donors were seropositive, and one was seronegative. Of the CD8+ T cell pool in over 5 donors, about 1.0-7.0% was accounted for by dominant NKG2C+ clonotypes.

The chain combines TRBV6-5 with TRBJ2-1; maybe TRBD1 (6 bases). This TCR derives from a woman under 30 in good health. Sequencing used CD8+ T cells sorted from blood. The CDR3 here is CASSQAGAEQFF. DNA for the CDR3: TGTGCCAGCAGCCAAGCAGGGGCTGAGCAGTTCTTC.